The clone carrying this T cell receptor beta chain appeared once. The table came from immunoSEQ multiplex PCR; TCRdb's copy has only in-frame clones and leaves some out. The sample has approximately 110,000 clones; roughly 88% are singletons. These data are taken from a study of T cell responses to AZD1222 COVID-19 vaccine. This CDR3 is built from 15 residues. Germline lookup yields CDR1 DFQATT and CDR2 SNEGSKA (reference sequence). Trimming removed 3 bases from V and 0 bases from J, with 9 bases in between. The chain has TRBV20-1 and TRBJ1-6; D is undetermined. The sequence was obtained from an adult in good health. The sample in question was peripheral blood, obtained on day 0 of AZD1222 vaccination. In DNA, the CDR3 is TGCAGTGCTAGTTTTGCTGACTCCTATAATTCACCCCTCCACTTT. This codes for CSASFADSYNSPLHF.